These 18 T cell receptor beta chains were all obtained from the same sample, sequenced in a study of PD-1 blockade in classical Hodgkin lymphoma. The method was immunoSEQ multiplex PCR; TCRdb's version includes in-frame clones alone and lacks a portion of them. The sample has about 20,000 clones; 80% to 90% are singletons. Time point in this sample: newly diagnosed, previously untreated cHL patient sample. Magnetic negative selection of thawed PBMCs was the method by which CD4+ T cells were purified. Sequencing was carried out using CD4+ T cells from blood. The receptors were gathered from a human donor with classical Hodgkin lymphoma.

The chain couples TRBV9 to TRBJ1-1; D is unclear. The V gene's germline CDR1 is SGDLS and CDR2 YYNGEE. Trimming shortened V by 0 bases and J by 7 bases, and 10 bases separated the two germline ends. The CDR3 extends over 13 amino acids. The CDR3 reads CASSVEVTGEAFF. In DNA form, the CDR3 reads TGTGCCAGCAGCGTAGAAGTCACGGGTGAAGCTTTCTTT.

The chain uses TRBV7-2 and TRBJ1-5; D uncertain. The V gene lost 6 bases and the J gene lost 1 base, with 10 bases spanning the gap. The CDR3 is made up of 14 amino acids. Germline CDR1 reads SGHTA; CDR2 reads FQGNSA. CDR3 nucleotide sequence: TGTGCCAGCAGACAAACTGGGAGCAATCAGCCCCAGCATTTT. This codes for CASRQTGSNQPQHF.

This clone was recorded only once. The chain carries TRBV18 and TRBJ2-7; 8 bases are a match to TRBD1. V lost 2 bases to trimming and J lost 0 bases; unmatched junction nucleotides: 6. Germline CDR1 reads KGHSH; CDR2 reads LQKENI. The CDR3 covers 16 residues. CDR3 sequence reads: CASSPTRTGSSYEQYF. The DNA of the CDR3 is TGTGCCAGCTCACCAACCCGGACAGGGAGCTCCTACGAGCAGTACTTC.

The sample holds one count of this clone. This chain connects TRBV5-1 to TRBJ2-5; D is unresolved. CDR1 and CDR2 from the germline V gene are SGHRS and YFSETQ. V was cut by 0 bases and J by 2 bases, with 8 bases left in between. This CDR3 is built from 14 residues. In DNA form, the CDR3 reads TGCGCCAGCAGCTTGGGGTCAGGTCAAGAGACCCAGTACTTC. It is translated as CASSLGSGQETQYF.

V usage is TRBV14 and J usage is TRBJ2-1; weak D call: TRBD2 (6 bases). Germline V lookup: CDR1 SGHDN, CDR2 FVKESK. V lost 1 base and J 9 bases, leaving 13 bases between the germline ends. The CDR3 covers 14 residues. As DNA, the CDR3 is TGTGCCAGCAGCCAAGTAACAGTGGGGGGTGAGCAGTTCTTC. It encodes CASSQVTVGGEQFF.

This chain joins TRBV6-5 and TRBJ1-1; TRBD1 might be the D (5 bases). Trimming removed 9 bases from V and 0 bases from J, with 17 bases in between. Germline CDR1 MNHEY, CDR2 SVGAGI. The CDR3 has 15 amino acids. CDR3: CASTRGPLVNTEAFF. The CDR3 nucleotides are TGTGCCAGTACGAGGGGACCACTTGTGAACACTGAAGCTTTCTTT.

The J gene is TRBJ1-3, the V gene TRBV2; perhaps TRBD1 as D (5 bases). Germline loops: CDR1 SNHLY, CDR2 FYNNEI. The CDR3 covers 15 residues. With 6 bases removed from V and 1 base from J, the gap between germline ends came to 13 bases. The CDR3 sequence: CASRRGGSSGNTIYF. Written as DNA, the CDR3 is TGTGCCAGCAGGCGGGGGGGTTCGTCTGGAAACACCATATATTTT. The variable domain in full, completed from reference TRBV2 and TRBJ1-3, reads EPEVTQTPSHQVTQMGQEVILRCVPISNHLYFYWYRQILGQKVEFLVSFYNNEISEKSEIFDDQFSVERPDGSNFTLKIRSTKLEDSAMYFCASRRGGSSGNTIYFGEGSWLTVV.

This clone was observed once. The V call is TRBV4-3, the J call TRBJ2-7; D is uncertain. V was clipped by 1 base and J by 0 bases, with 4 bases between them. The CDR3 is 13 residues long. CDR1 and CDR2 from the germline V gene are LGHNA and YSLEER. CDR3 protein: CASSQVASYEQYF. In nucleotides, the CDR3 is TGCGCCAGCAGCCAAGTGGCCTCCTACGAGCAGTACTTC.

The genes are TRBV6-6 and TRBJ1-2, with 7 nucleotides matching TRBD1. This CDR3 contains 15 residues. Germline-derived CDR1 and CDR2 are MNHNY and SVGAGI (reference sequence). The V gene end was trimmed by 4 bases and the J gene end by 8 bases; junction bases not matched to a gene: 13. The CDR3 nucleotides read TGTGCCAGCAGTTCCCAGGCGACAGGGTTATGGGGCTACACCTTC. Translated: CASSSQATGLWGYTF.

This clone appeared a few times. The chain joins TRBV11-3 to TRBJ1-4; D uncertain. The CDR3 has 14 amino acids. Trimming pared 5 bases from V and 4 bases from J, leaving 11 bases between. The V gene's germline CDR1 is SGHNT and CDR2 YENEEA. This CDR3 reads CASSATGFNEKLFF. The DNA of the CDR3 is TGTGCCAGCAGCGCCACGGGCTTTAATGAAAAACTGTTTTTT.

The chain links TRBV5-1 to TRBJ2-6; possibly TRBD1 for D (6 bases). V was clipped by 2 bases and J by 4 bases, with 19 bases between them. Germline loops: CDR1 SGHRS, CDR2 YFSETQ. This CDR3 region has 18 residues. CDR3 coding DNA: TGCGCCAGCAGCTTACAGGGTGTAGGGATGATCGGGGCCAACGTCCTGACTTTC. It is translated as CASSLQGVGMIGANVLTF. Using reference TRBV5-1 and TRBJ2-6 for the parts outside the CDR3, the full variable domain is KAGVTQTPRYLIKTRGQQVTLSCSPISGHRSVSWYQQTPGQGLQFLFEYFSETQRNKGNFPGRFSGRQFSNSRSEMNVSTLELGDSALYLCASSLQGVGMIGANVLTFGAGSRLTVL.

V is TRBV4-1 and J is TRBJ1-6; possible D gene TRBD1, 6 bases. With 4 bases removed from V and 12 bases from J, the gap between germline ends came to 16 bases. The CDR3 is 14 amino acids. Germline V lookup: CDR1 MGHRA, CDR2 YSYEKL. The CDR3, as DNA: TGCGCCAGCAGCCCTCGTGGGGGGCGACTACCCCTCCACTTT. Translated, it gives CASSPRGGRLPLHF.

This clone was picked up one time. This chain connects TRBV29-1 to TRBJ2-2; weak D call: TRBD2 (5 bases). The CDR3 has 16 amino acids. V gave up 7 bases and J gave up 6 bases, with 24 bases separating them. CDR1 is SQVTM, CDR2 ANQGSEA, per germline. The CDR3 region is CSAEYRGSKGSGELFF. CDR3 in DNA: TGCAGCGCCGAGTACCGGGGTTCAAAGGGTTCCGGGGAGCTGTTTTTT.

The CDR3 sequence: CASRPGLSRYGYTF. In nucleotides, the CDR3 is TGTGCCAGCAGACCGGGTCTCTCCCGTTATGGCTACACCTTC. The V and J genes are TRBV6-6 and TRBJ1-2; D gene unclear. Trimming cost V 6 bases and J 5 bases, with 16 bases left between them. In germline, CDR1 is MNHNY, CDR2 SVGAGI (reference sequence). The CDR3 contains 14 residues.

This clone was detected only once. V and J are TRBV7-2 and TRBJ2-7, with 10 bases matching TRBD1. In germline, CDR1 is SGHTA, CDR2 FQGNSA. V trimming: 5 bases; J trimming: 7 bases; junction bases outside the gene matches: 8. CDR3 length equals 14 residues. This CDR3 is CASSIRQGAVEQYF. The CDR3 DNA follows: TGTGCCAGCAGCATCCGACAGGGGGCGGTAGAGCAGTACTTC.

The genes are TRBV9 and TRBJ2-2; D remains unclear. The CDR3 extends over 13 amino acids. Deletions cut 3 bases from V and 6 bases from J, with 9 bases between. Germline V gives CDR1 SGDLS, CDR2 YYNGEE. CDR3 sequence: CASSADGPGELFF. CDR3 bases: TGTGCCAGCAGCGCGGACGGACCCGGGGAGCTGTTTTTT.

The gene calls are TRBV28 and TRBJ1-1; D unresolved. Germline loops: CDR1 MDHEN, CDR2 SYDVKM. The CDR3 covers 13 residues. V was trimmed by 3 bases and J by 3 bases, leaving 8 bases between them. CDR3 in amino acids: CASSFQPDTEAFF. The CDR3, as DNA: TGTGCCAGCAGTTTCCAACCGGACACTGAAGCTTTCTTT.

The rearrangement links TRBV5-1 to TRBJ1-4; 8 nucleotides agree with TRBD1. Germline-derived CDR1 and CDR2 are SGHRS and YFSETQ. This CDR3 contains 18 residues. Losses at the gene ends were 3 bases for V and 10 bases for J; bases not matched to a gene: 20. The CDR3 sequence is CASSSTSDRGGRGGKLFF. CDR3 DNA sequence: TGCGCCAGCAGCTCGACCTCCGACAGGGGTGGACGTGGGGGAAAACTGTTTTTT. Together with reference TRBV5-1 and TRBJ1-4, the CDR3 gives the full variable domain: KAGVTQTPRYLIKTRGQQVTLSCSPISGHRSVSWYQQTPGQGLQFLFEYFSETQRNKGNFPGRFSGRQFSNSRSEMNVSTLELGDSALYLCASSSTSDRGGRGGKLFFGSGTQLSVL.